This T cell receptor beta chain was identified in a study of early T cells in non-severe SARS-CoV-2 infection. Whole-study context: The sequenced material was bulk RNA from unsorted whole blood, and its chains were unpaired. Points from the study as a whole: VDJdb matching skewed toward anti-spike CD8 responses, missing private and CD4 specificities.

TCRdb independently ran MiXCR on the 5' RACE reads; one entry per CDR3 protein. The sample contains under 70,000 distinct CDR3 sequences, roughly 7.1% of which appear only once. Unmatched junction bases numbered 4, after V lost 6 bases and J lost 4 bases. Germline assignment: CDR1 MNHEY and CDR2 SVGAGI. This CDR3 comprises 14 residues. Details on this clonotype: Its matching antigen is unknown.

This clonotype was sampled from an adult who was a healthcare worker with PCR-confirmed SARS-CoV-2 infection or an uninfected control (not recorded which). The sequences come from whole blood, collected at baseline. The chain combines TRBV6-5 with TRBJ2-2; 8 bases agree with TRBD1. CDR3 residues: CASSSGGLTGELFF. CDR3 DNA: TGTGCCAGCAGCTCAGGGGGCCTCACCGGGGAGCTGTTTTTT.